The next 4 T cell receptor beta chains were all read from a single sample in a study of T cells in Graves' hyperthyroidism and ophthalmopathy. TCR beta CDR3 sequences were amplified from RNA transcripts. TCR CDR3 underwent first-round RT-PCR with the HTBI primer set. TCRdb used MiXCR to reprocess the multiplex PCR reads, holding one entry per CDR3 protein. The sample has about 480,000 distinct CDR3 sequences; approximately 25% are singletons. Input material: blood. These receptors all come from a woman aged 25 to 39 with Graves' ophthalmopathy.

A few counts support this clonotype. The CDR3 region has the DNA TGTGCCAGCTCACCTGGGCCCCTAAGGGGCAATCAGCCCCAGCATTTT. Translation: CASSPGPLRGNQPQHF. This sequence joins TRBV18 and TRBJ1-5; the D is unclear. The CDR3 totals 16 residues. Germline V gives CDR1 KGHSH, CDR2 LQKENI. Trimming cost V 3 bases and J 2 bases, with 14 bases left between them.

This clonotype was found a few times. V is TRBV12-3 or TRBV12-4 and J is TRBJ2-5, with D possibly matching TRBD2 (5 bases). The CDR3 has 14 residues. V was cut by 7 bases and J by 1 base, with 13 bases left in between. CDR3 sequence: CASTLRGSQETQYF. The CDR3 DNA reads TGTGCCAGCACCCTGAGAGGGAGCCAAGAGACCCAGTACTTC.

This clonotype was detected only a few times. V gene TRBV20-1 combines with J gene TRBJ1-3; D gene unclear. The CDR3 runs to 13 residues. Trimming shortened V by 7 bases and J by 2 bases, and 12 bases separated the two germline ends. The germline V gene has CDR1 DFQATT and CDR2 SNEGSKA (reference sequence). The CDR3 sequence is CSDRVGAGNTIYF. In DNA form, the CDR3 reads TGCAGTGACCGGGTTGGGGCTGGAAACACCATATATTTT.

This clonotype was seen at least ten times. V usage is TRBV4-1 and J usage is TRBJ1-2, with D tentatively TRBD1 (6 bases). Trimming took off 2 bases at V and 10 bases at J, with 11 bases between the two ends. Germline loops: CDR1 MGHRA, CDR2 YSYEKL. This CDR3 spans 12 amino acids. The CDR3 spells CASSQTGQIYTF. Written as DNA, the CDR3 is TGCGCCAGCAGCCAAACCGGACAGATCTACACCTTC.